These 4 T cell receptor beta chains came from one sample sequenced in a study of T cell responses to AZD1222 COVID-19 vaccine. The data were produced by immunoSEQ multiplex PCR, yet TCRdb's version contains in-frame clones alone and is incomplete. The repertoire includes some 150,000 clones, more than 70% of them detected once, and 1.5% to 2% sits in the top ten. The specimen comprised peripheral blood, sampled 28 days after the second AZD1222 dose. These receptor sequences come from an adult who received the AZD1222 COVID-19 vaccine.

The chain has TRBV2 and TRBJ1-5, with 9 positions matching TRBD1. The junction had 8 bases not matched to a gene; V was cut back by 7 bases and J by 4 bases. This CDR3 has 15 amino acids. The germline CDR1 and CDR2 sequences are SNHLY and FYNNEI. The CDR3 is CASTAGTGPNQPQHF. DNA of the CDR3: TGTGCCAGCACAGCCGGGACAGGGCCTAATCAGCCCCAGCATTTT.

The gene calls are TRBV10-3 and TRBJ1-4; 10 bases align to TRBD1. J gave up 8 bases and V 10 bases, and 10 bases lay outside the gene matches. The germline V gene has CDR1 ENHRY and CDR2 SYGVKD. The CDR3 length is 14 residues. Here the CDR3 DNA reads TGTGCCACCGCCCGACAGGGGGCCCAGGAAAAACTGTTTTTT. Encoded protein: CATARQGAQEKLFF.

The chain is built from TRBV4-3 and TRBJ1-2, with D perhaps matching TRBD1 (5 bases). Germline V lookup: CDR1 LGHNA, CDR2 YSLEER. V lost 0 bases and J lost 0, with 14 bases in between. The CDR3 covers 17 residues. This chain's CDR3 is CASSQESRAAPNYGYTF. The CDR3 DNA reads TGCGCCAGCAGCCAAGAGAGCAGGGCGGCCCCTAACTATGGCTACACCTTC.

The rearrangement joins TRBV5-1 to TRBJ1-6, with a possible D match to TRBD1 (6 bases). V shed 2 bases and J shed 5 bases, with 14 bases lying between them. The CDR3 has 16 residues. Germline loops: CDR1 SGHRS, CDR2 YFSETQ. The CDR3 is CASSLLSGVHNSPLHF. The CDR3, as DNA: TGCGCCAGCAGCTTACTATCAGGGGTGCATAATTCACCCCTCCACTTT.